These T cell receptor beta chains were read from a single sample in a study of T cell repertoires in cytomegalovirus infection. No cognate antigen is known for these TCRs. TCRdb called the reads again in MiXCR, with one record for every CDR3 protein. The sample yields a few hundred thousand distinct CDR3 sequences, roughly 42% seen once. The sample consisted of cultured PBMCs, taken from culture after CMV antigen stimulation. These receptors originate from a human donor in good health (CMV status not recorded). Some clones in this sample may be carry-over from other donors' samples. CDR3s include the opening cysteine and the closing phenylalanine or tryptophan. D genes are given only for firm matches. A row's size may be missing; if present it is once, few, many or a size class.

clone size	V gene	J gene	D gene	CDR3 DNA	CDR3 protein
few	TRBV5-1	TRBJ1-5	-	TGCGCCAGCAGCTTTTATGGAGGAAATGTGGGGAGTGGACAGCAAAATCAGCCCCAGCATTTT	CASSFYGGNVGSGQQNQPQHF
-	TRBV7-9	TRBJ1-1	-	TGTGCCAGCAGCTTAGACGGTTACGGACCCAGGAACACTGAAGCTTTCTTT	CASSLDGYGPRNTEAFF
-	TRBV10-3	TRBJ1-1	-	TGTGCCATCACCGGGGGGGGTTTCACTGAAGCTTTCTTT	CAITGGGFTEAFF
-	TRBV6-8	TRBJ1-1	-	TGTGCCAGCAGTTACTCTGGGGGCGAGAGTACTGAAGCTTTCTTT	CASSYSGGESTEAFF
-	TRBV6-1	TRBJ2-7	TRBD1	TGTGCCAGCAGCCTGGACAGGAACTACGAGCAGTACTTC	CASSLDRNYEQYF
-	TRBV20-1	TRBJ1-5	TRBD1	TGCAGTGCCTTGGACAGGGGGGGAAATCAGCCCCAGCATTTT	CSALDRGGNQPQHF
-	TRBV5-1	TRBJ1-2	-	TGCGCCAGCAGCTTGGGAGTAGGGGCCACCTATGGCTACACCTTC	CASSLGVGATYGYTF
few	TRBV20-1	TRBJ2-3	-	TGCAGTGCTGTTGGGGACACTTACCCGAGGACAGATACGCAGTATTTT	CSAVGDTYPRTDTQYF
-	TRBV19	TRBJ2-3	TRBD2	TGTGCCAGTAGGAGGACTAGCGGGAGGGGCGATACGCAGTATTTT	CASRRTSGRGDTQYF
many	TRBV7-9	TRBJ1-1	TRBD1	TGTGCCAGCAGCTTAGAACAGGGGAGTGCTTTCTTT	CASSLEQGSAFF
-	TRBV6-1	TRBJ2-3	-	TGTGCCAGCAGGACCGGCCCGGGACAAGGATTCACAGATACGCAGTATTTT	CASRTGPGQGFTDTQYF
-	TRBV12-3/TRBV12-4	TRBJ2-2	TRBD2	TGTGCCAGCAGTTTAGTGTCCAGCGGGGGGCTACTGAACACCGGGGAGCTGTTTTTT	CASSLVSSGGLLNTGELFF
few	TRBV11-2	TRBJ2-2	-	TGTGCCAGCAGCTTAGATCCGGGCGGGGAGCTGTTTTTT	CASSLDPGGELFF
few	TRBV2	TRBJ2-7	-	TGTGCCAGCAGTGATCTCGAAAGCTACGAGCAGTACTTC	CASSDLESYEQYF
-	TRBV15	TRBJ2-5	TRBD2	TGTGCCACCAGCAGAGATCAAGATTGGACTAGGGGATCAGAGACCCAGTACTTC	CATSRDQDWTRGSETQYF
-	TRBV5-6	TRBJ1-1	-	TGTGCCAGCAGCTTGGGGGGGGTAGGGCGATGGACTGAAGCTTTCTTT	CASSLGGVGRWTEAFF
-	TRBV6-2/TRBV6-3	TRBJ1-1	-	TGTGCCAGCAGATTAAGGGAAGCAGGATTCACTGAAGCTTTCTTT	CASRLREAGFTEAFF
few	TRBV19	TRBJ2-2	-	TGTGCCAGTATTCAGGGGACGGCCGGGGAGCTGTTTTTT	CASIQGTAGELFF
-	TRBV6-6	TRBJ1-6	TRBD1	TGTGCCACCCTACAACAGGGGGCAGATTCACCCCTCCACTTT	CATLQQGADSPLHF